This is a list of T cell receptor beta chains from one sample in a study of blood T cell repertoires in COVID-19. The table came from immunoSEQ multiplex PCR; TCRdb's copy has only in-frame clones and leaves some out. The sample contains about 480,000 clones, 88% of which appear only once. Sequencing used PBMCs or T cells enriched from blood (not recorded which). These receptor sequences come from a middle-aged woman who had recovered from COVID-19. Each CDR3 is given without its conserved first and last residue. Fields, in order: J gene, V gene, CDR3 protein.

J gene: TRBJ1-5; V gene: TRBV18; CDR3 protein: ASSLRQVSNQPQH
J gene: TRBJ2-3; V gene: TRBV9; CDR3 protein: ASSAGGGRLVTDTQY
J gene: TRBJ2-3; V gene: TRBV30; CDR3 protein: AWSAGGDTDTQY
J gene: TRBJ2-1; V gene: TRBV2; CDR3 protein: ASSKGLAGIYEQF
J gene: TRBJ1-2; V gene: TRBV24-1; CDR3 protein: ATSDPRTGLGDYGYT
J gene: TRBJ1-2; V gene: TRBV29-1; CDR3 protein: SVEGAPAANYGYT
J gene: TRBJ1-1; V gene: TRBV18; CDR3 protein: ASSQEQGVNTEAF
J gene: TRBJ2-7; V gene: TRBV24-1; CDR3 protein: ATSDPDREGSYEQY
J gene: TRBJ2-7; V gene: TRBV10-1; CDR3 protein: ASSGLAGEQY
J gene: TRBJ2-7; V gene: TRBV6-5; CDR3 protein: ASTSGYYYEQY
J gene: TRBJ2-7; V gene: TRBV14; CDR3 protein: ASSPRTILYEQY
J gene: TRBJ1-2; V gene: TRBV19; CDR3 protein: ASRLPGGHGYT
J gene: TRBJ2-3; V gene: TRBV5-5; CDR3 protein: ASRKAGTDTQY
J gene: TRBJ1-2; V gene: TRBV18; CDR3 protein: ASSPAGGGNYGYT
J gene: TRBJ1-5; V gene: TRBV11-3; CDR3 protein: ASSSGGGNSNQPQH
J gene: TRBJ1-3; V gene: TRBV18; CDR3 protein: ASSEQATGNTIY
J gene: TRBJ1-1; V gene: TRBV19; CDR3 protein: ASSKQVLNTEAF
J gene: TRBJ2-1; V gene: TRBV12-3/TRBV12-4; CDR3 protein: ASSYSRDRVF
J gene: TRBJ1-1; V gene: TRBV10-3; CDR3 protein: AISVGSGSEAF